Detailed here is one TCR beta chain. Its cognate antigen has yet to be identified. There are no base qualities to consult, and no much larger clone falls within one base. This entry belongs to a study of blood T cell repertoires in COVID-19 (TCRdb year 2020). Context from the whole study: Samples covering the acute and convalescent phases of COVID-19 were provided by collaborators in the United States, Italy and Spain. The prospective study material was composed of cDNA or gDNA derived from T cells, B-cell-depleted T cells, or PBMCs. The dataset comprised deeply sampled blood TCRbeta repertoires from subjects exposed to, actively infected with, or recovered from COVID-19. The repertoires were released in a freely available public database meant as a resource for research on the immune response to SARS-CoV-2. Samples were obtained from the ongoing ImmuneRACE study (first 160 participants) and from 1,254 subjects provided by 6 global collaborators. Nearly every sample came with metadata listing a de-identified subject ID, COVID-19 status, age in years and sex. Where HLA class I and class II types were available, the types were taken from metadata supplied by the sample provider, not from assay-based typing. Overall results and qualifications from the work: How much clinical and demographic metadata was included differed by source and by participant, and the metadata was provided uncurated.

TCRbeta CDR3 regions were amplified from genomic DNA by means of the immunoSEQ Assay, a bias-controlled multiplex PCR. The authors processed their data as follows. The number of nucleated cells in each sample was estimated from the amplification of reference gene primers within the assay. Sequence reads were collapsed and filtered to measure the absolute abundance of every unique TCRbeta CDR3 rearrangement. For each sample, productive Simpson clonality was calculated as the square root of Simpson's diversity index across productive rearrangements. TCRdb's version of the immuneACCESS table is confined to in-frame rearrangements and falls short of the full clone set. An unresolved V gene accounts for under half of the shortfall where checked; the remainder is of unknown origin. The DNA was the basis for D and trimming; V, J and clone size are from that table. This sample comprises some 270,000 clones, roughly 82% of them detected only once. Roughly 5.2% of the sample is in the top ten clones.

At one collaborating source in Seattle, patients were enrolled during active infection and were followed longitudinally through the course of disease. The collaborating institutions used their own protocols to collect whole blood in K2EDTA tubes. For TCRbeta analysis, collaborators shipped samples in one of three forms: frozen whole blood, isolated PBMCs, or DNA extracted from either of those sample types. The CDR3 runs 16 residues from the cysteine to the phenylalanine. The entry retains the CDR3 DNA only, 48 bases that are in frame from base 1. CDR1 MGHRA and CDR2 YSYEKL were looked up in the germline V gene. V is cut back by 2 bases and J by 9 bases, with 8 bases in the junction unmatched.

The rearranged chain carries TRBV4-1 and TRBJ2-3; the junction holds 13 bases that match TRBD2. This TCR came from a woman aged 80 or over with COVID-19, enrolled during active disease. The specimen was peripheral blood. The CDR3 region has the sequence CASSQTSGGARTTQYF. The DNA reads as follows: TGCGCCAGCAGCCAAACTAGCGGGGGGGCCCGAACGACGCAGTATTTT.